This T cell receptor beta chain came from a study of blood T cell repertoires in COVID-19. Study at large: T cells, B-cell-depleted T cells, or PBMCs supplied cDNA or gDNA.

TCRdb's table, derived via immunoSEQ multiplex PCR, lists solely in-frame clones and lacks some. The sample has 250,000 to 300,000 clones, roughly 90% seen once; the top ten hold 1.5% to 2%. The CDR3 spans 13 residues. Germline lookup yields CDR1 SEHNR and CDR2 FQNEAQ (reference sequence). The V and J ends lost 6 bases and 1 base respectively, with 9 bases between them. In terms of age and location, participants ranged from roughly 18 to 90 years and lived in under 30 US areas. Cohort 3 recovered donors had two negative PCRs, clearance, or symptom resolution. J is TRBJ1-1 and V is TRBV7-9; D might be TRBD1 (5 bases). The clonotype was recovered from a woman between 55 and 75 years old who had recovered from COVID-19. Sequencing was performed on PBMCs or T cells enriched from blood (not recorded which). The DNA for the CDR3 is TGTGCCAGCAGAAGTGACAGGAACACTGAAGCTTTCTTT. It is translated as CASRSDRNTEAFF.